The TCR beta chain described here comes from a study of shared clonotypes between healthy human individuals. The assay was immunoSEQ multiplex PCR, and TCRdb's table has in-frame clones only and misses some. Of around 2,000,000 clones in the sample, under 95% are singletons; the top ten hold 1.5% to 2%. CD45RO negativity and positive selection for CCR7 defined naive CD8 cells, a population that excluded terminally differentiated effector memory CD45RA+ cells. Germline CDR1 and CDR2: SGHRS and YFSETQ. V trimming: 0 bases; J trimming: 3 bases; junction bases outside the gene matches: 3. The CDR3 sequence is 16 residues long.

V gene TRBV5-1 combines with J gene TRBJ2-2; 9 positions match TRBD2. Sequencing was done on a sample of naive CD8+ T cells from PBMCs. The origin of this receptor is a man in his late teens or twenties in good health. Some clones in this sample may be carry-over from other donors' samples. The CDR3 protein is CASSLGLAEHTGELFF. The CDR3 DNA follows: TGCGCCAGCAGCTTGGGACTAGCGGAGCACACCGGGGAGCTGTTTTTT. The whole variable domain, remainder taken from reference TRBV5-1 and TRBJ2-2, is KAGVTQTPRYLIKTRGQQVTLSCSPISGHRSVSWYQQTPGQGLQFLFEYFSETQRNKGNFPGRFSGRQFSNSRSEMNVSTLELGDSALYLCASSLGLAEHTGELFFGEGSRLTVL.